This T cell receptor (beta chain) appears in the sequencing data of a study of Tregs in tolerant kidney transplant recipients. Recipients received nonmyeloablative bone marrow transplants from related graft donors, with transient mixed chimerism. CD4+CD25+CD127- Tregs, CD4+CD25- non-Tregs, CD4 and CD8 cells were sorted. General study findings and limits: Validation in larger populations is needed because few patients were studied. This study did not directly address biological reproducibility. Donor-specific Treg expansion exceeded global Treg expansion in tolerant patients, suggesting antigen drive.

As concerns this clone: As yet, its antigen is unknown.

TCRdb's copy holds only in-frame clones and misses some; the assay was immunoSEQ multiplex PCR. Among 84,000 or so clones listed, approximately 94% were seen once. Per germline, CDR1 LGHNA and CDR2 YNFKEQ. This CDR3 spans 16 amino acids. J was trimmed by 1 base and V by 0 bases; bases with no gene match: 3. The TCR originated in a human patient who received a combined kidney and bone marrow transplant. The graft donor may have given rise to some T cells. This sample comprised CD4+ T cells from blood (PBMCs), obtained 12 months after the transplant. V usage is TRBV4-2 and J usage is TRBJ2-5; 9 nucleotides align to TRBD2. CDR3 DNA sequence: TGTGCCAGCAGCCAAGACCTAGCGGGACTCCAAGAGACCCAGTACTTC. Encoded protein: CASSQDLAGLQETQYF.